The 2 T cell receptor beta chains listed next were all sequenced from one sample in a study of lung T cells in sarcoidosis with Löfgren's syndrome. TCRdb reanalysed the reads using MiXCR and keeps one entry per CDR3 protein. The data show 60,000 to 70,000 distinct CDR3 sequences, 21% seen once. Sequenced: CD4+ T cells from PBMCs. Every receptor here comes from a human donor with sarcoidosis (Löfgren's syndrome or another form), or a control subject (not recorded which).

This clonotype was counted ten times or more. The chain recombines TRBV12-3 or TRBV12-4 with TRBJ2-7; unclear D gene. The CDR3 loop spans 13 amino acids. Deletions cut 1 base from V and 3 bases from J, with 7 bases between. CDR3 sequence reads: CASSLVVGYEQYV. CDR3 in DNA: TGTGCCAGCAGTTTAGTAGTGGGCTACGAGCAGTACGTC.

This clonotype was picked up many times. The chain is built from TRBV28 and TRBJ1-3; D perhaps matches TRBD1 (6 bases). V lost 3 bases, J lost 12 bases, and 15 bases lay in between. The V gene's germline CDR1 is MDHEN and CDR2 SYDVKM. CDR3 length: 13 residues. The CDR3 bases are TGTGCCAGCAGTTTTCCCGGAGGGGGAATCATATATTTT. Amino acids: CASSFPGGGIIYF.